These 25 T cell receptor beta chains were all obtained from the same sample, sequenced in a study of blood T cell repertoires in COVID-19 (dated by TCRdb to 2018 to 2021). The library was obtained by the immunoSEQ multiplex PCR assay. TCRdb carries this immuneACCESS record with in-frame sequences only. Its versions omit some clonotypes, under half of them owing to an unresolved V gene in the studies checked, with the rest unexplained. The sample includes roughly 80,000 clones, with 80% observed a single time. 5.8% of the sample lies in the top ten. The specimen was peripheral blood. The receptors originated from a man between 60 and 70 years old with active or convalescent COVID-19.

The CDR3 reads CASSQWANTEAFF. CDR3 nucleotides: TGTGCCAGCAGCCAATGGGCGAACACTGAAGCTTTCTTT. The V and J genes are TRBV14 and TRBJ1-1, with no clear D. The V gene lost 2 bases and the J gene lost 1 base, with 5 bases spanning the gap. This CDR3 has 13 residues. Germline V lookup: CDR1 SGHDN, CDR2 FVKESK.

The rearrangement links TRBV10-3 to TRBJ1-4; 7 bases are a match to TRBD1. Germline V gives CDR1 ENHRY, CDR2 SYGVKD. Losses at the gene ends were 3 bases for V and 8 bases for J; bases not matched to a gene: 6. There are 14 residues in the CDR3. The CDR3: CAISEGDSGEKLFF. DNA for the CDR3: TGTGCCATCAGTGAAGGGGACAGCGGGGAAAAACTGTTTTTT.

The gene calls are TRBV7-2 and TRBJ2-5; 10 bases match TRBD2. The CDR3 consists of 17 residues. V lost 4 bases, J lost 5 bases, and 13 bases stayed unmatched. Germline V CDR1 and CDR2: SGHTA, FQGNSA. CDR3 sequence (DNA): TGTGCCAGCAGCTCAAGACTCGGCCAGCGGGGGGGGGAGACCCAGTACTTC. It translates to CASSSRLGQRGGETQYF.

CDR3 in amino acids: CASSQAGTASNQPQHF. Here the CDR3 DNA reads TGTGCCAGCAGCCAAGCTGGGACAGCTAGCAATCAGCCCCAGCATTTT. The J gene is TRBJ1-5, the V gene TRBV3-1 (or the pseudogene TRBV3-2); 7 bases are shared with TRBD1. Per germline, CDR1 LGHDT and CDR2 YNNKEL (reference sequence). V shed 1 base, J shed 0 bases, and the junction held 3 bases outside the gene matches. This CDR3 is built from 16 residues.

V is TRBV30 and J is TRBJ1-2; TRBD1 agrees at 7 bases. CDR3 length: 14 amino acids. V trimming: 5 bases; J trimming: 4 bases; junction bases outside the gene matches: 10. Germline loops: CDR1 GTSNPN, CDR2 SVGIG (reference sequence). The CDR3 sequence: CAWYPTGDGYGYTF. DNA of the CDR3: TGTGCCTGGTATCCTACAGGGGACGGCTATGGCTACACCTTC.

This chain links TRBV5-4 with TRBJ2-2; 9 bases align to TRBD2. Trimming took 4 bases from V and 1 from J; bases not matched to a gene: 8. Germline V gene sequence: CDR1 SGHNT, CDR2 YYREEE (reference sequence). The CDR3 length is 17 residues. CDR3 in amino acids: CASSPNSGGQNTGELFF. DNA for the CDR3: TGTGCCAGCAGCCCAAATAGCGGGGGACAGAACACCGGGGAGCTGTTTTTT.

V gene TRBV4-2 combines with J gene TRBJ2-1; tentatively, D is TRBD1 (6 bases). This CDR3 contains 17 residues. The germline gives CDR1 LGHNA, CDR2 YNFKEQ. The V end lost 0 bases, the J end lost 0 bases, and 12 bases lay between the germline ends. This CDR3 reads CASSQDRTGSSYNEQFF. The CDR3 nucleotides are TGTGCCAGCAGCCAAGATCGAACAGGGAGCTCCTACAATGAGCAGTTCTTC.

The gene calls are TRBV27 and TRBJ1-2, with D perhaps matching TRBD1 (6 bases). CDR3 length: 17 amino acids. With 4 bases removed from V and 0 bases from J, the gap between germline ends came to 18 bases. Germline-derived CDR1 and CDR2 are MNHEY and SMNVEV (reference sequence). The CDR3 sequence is CASSSVFPGHPNYGYTF. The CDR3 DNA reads TGTGCCAGCAGTTCGGTGTTCCCGGGACACCCTAACTATGGCTACACCTTC.

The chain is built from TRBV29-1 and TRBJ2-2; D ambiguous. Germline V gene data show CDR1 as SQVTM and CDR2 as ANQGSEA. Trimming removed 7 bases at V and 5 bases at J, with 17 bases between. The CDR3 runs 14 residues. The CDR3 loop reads CSATPLSETGELFF. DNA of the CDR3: TGCAGCGCCACACCGTTGTCAGAAACCGGGGAGCTGTTTTTT.

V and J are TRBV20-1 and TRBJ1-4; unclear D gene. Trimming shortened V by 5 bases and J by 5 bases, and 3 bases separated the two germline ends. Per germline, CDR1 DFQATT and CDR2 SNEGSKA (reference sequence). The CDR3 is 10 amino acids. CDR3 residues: CSAQNEKLFF. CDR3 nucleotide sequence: TGCAGTGCTCAGAATGAAAAACTGTTTTTT.

In DNA, the CDR3 is TGTGCCAGCAGCCAATTCGGGACAGCTAGCACAGATACGCAGTATTTT. It is translated as CASSQFGTASTDTQYF. The chain links TRBV2 to TRBJ2-3; 7 positions match TRBD1. Looked up from germline, CDR1 is SNHLY and CDR2 is FYNNEI. The CDR3 is 16 amino acids. V shed 6 bases, J shed 0 bases, and the junction held 9 bases outside the gene matches. The whole variable domain, filled in from reference TRBV2 and TRBJ2-3, reads EPEVTQTPSHQVTQMGQEVILRCVPISNHLYFYWYRQILGQKVEFLVSFYNNEISEKSEIFDDQFSVERPDGSNFTLKIRSTKLEDSAMYFCASSQFGTASTDTQYFGPGTRLTVL.

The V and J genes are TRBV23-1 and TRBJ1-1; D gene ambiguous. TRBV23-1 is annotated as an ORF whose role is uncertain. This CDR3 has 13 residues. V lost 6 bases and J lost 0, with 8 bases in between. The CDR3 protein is CASRTQVNTEAFF. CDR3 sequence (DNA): TGCGCCAGCAGAACCCAGGTGAACACTGAAGCTTTCTTT.

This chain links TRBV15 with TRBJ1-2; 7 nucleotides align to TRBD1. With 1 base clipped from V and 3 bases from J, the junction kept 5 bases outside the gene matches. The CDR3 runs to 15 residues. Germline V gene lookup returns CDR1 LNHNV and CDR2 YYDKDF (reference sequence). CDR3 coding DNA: TGTGCCACCAGCAGAGGAGAGGGGGCGGACTATGGCTACACCTTC. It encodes CATSRGEGADYGYTF. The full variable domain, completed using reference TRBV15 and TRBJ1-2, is DAMVIQNPRYQVTQFGKPVTLSCSQTLNHNVMYWYQQKSSQAPKLLFHYYDKDFNNEADTPDNFQSRRPNTSFCFLDIRSPGLGDTAMYLCATSRGEGADYGYTFGSGTRLTVV.

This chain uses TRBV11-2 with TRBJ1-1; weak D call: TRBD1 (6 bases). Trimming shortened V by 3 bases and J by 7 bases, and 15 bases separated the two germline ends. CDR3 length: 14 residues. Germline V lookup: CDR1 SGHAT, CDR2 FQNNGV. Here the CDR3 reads CASSFRTGNGEAFF. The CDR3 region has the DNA TGTGCCAGCAGCTTCAGAACAGGGAACGGTGAAGCTTTCTTT.

CDR3 region: CASSQEGQGVGGYGYTF. The CDR3 DNA follows: TGCGCCAGCAGCCAAGAAGGGCAGGGTGTCGGGGGCTATGGCTACACCTTC. The chain combines TRBV4-1 with TRBJ1-2; D might be TRBD1 (5 bases). The CDR3 length is 17 residues. Germline V gives CDR1 MGHRA, CDR2 YSYEKL. The V end was cut by 0 bases, the J end by 4 bases, with 18 bases between.

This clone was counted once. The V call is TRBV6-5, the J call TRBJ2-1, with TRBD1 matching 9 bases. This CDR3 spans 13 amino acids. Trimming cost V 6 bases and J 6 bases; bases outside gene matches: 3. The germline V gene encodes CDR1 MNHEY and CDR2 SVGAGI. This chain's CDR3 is CASSETGGNEQFF. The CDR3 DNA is TGTGCCAGCAGCGAGACAGGGGGCAATGAGCAGTTCTTC.

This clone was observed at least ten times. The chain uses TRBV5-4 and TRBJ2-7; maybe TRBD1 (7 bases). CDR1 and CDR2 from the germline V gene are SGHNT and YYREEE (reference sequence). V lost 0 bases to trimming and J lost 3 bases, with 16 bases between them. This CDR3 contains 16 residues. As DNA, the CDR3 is TGTGCCAGCAGCTTGGCCGGGCGACAGGGACTCTACGAGCAGTACTTC. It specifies CASSLAGRQGLYEQYF.

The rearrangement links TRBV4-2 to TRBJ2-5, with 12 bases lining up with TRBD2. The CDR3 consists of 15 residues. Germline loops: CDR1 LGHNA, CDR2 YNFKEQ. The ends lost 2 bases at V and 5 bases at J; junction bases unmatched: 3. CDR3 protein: CASSQTSGGKETQYF. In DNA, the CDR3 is TGTGCCAGCAGCCAAACTAGCGGGGGGAAGGAGACCCAGTACTTC.

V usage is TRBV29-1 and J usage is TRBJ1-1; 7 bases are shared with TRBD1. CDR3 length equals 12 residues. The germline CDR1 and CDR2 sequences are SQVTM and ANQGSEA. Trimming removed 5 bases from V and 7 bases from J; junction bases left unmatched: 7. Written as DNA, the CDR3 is TGCAGCGTTTCGTTCCGGACAGGTGAAGCTTTCTTT. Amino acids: CSVSFRTGEAFF.

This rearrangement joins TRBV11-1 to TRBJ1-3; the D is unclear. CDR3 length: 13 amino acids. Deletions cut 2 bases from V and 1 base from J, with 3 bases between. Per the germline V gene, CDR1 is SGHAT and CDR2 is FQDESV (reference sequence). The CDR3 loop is CASSLQSGNTIYF. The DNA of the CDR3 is TGTGCCAGCAGCTTACAATCTGGAAACACCATATATTTT.

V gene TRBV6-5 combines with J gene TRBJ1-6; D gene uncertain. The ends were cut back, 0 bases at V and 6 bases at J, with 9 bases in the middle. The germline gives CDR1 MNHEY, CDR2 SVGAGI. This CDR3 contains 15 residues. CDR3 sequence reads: CASSYSASVNSPLHF. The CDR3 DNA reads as TGTGCCAGCAGTTACTCAGCGTCAGTTAATTCACCCCTCCACTTT.

The CDR3 coding sequence is TGTGCCAGCTCACCACCGGGACAGGGCACGGACATTCAGTACTTC. Translation: CASSPPGQGTDIQYF. V and J are TRBV18 and TRBJ2-4, with 9 bases that match TRBD1. V was pared by 0 bases and J by 8 bases, with 5 bases of the junction left unmatched. Germline loops: CDR1 KGHSH, CDR2 LQKENI. The CDR3 extends over 15 amino acids.

The CDR3 nucleotides read TGTGCCAGCAGCTTTGGGGACAGCTCAGAAAACTATAATTCACCCCTCCACTTT. Amino acids: CASSFGDSSENYNSPLHF. The V and J genes are TRBV12-1 and TRBJ1-6; no check of the table's D call, TRBD1, against the DNA was made. TRBV12-1 is described as a pseudogene. This CDR3 is 18 amino acids long.

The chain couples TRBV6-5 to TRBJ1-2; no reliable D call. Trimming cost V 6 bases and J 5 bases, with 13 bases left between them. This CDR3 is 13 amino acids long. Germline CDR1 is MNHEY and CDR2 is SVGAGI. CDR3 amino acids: CASRTPQVYGYTF. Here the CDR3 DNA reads TGTGCCAGCAGAACTCCCCAGGTTTATGGCTACACCTTC.

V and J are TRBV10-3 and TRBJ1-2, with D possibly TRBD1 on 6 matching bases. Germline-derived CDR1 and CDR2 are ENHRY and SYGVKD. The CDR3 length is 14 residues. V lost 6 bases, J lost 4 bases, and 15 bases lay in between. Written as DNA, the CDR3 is TGTGCCATCAGAGGAGTACAGGGTCCCTATGGCTACACCTTC. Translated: CAIRGVQGPYGYTF.